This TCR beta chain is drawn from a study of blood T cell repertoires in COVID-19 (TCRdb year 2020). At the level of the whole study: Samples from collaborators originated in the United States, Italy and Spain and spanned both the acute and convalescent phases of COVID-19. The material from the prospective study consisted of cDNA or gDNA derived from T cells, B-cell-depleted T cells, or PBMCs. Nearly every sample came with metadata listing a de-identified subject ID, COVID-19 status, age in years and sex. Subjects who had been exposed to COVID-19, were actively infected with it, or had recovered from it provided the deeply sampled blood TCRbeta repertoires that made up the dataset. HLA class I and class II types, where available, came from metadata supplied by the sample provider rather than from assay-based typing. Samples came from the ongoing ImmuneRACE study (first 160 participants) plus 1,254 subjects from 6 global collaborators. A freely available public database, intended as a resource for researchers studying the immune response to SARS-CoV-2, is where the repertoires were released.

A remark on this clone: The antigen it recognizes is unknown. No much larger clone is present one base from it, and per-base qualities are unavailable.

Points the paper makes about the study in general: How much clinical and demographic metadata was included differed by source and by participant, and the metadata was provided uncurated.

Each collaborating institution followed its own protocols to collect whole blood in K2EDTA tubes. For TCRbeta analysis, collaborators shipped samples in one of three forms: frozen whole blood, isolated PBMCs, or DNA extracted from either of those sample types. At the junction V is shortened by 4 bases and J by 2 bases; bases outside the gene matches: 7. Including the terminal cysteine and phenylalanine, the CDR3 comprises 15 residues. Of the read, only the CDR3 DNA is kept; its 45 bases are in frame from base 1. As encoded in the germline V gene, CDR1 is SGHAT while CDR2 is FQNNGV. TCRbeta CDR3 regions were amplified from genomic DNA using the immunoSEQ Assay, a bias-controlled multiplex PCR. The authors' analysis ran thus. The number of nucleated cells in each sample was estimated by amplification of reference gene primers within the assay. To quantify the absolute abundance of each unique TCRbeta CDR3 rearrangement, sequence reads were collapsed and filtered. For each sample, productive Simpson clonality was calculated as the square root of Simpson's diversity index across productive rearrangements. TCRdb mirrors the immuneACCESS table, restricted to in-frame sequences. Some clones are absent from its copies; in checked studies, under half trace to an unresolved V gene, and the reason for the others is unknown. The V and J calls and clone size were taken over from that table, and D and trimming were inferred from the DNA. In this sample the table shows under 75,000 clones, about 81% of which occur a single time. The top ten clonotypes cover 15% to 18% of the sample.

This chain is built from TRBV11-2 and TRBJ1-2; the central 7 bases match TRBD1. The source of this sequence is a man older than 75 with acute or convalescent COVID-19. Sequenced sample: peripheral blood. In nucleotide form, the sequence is TGTGCCAGCAGCTCCGCGCAGACAGGGAACTATGGCTACACCTTC. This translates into CASSSAQTGNYGYTF.